A selection of T cell receptor beta chains follows, all from one sample in a study of blood T cell repertoires in COVID-19. Only in-frame clones appear in the TCRdb table, and some are missing; sequencing was by immunoSEQ multiplex PCR. There are approximately 290,000 clones in the sample; about 86% occur only once, and around a sixth lies in the top ten. Source material: peripheral blood. The receptors shown here come from a person aged 65 to 85 with COVID-19, enrolled during active disease. Each CDR3 is given with its conserved first and last residue. Fields, in order: V gene, J gene, clone size, D gene, CDR3 protein, CDR3 DNA. The D gene is left open where the match is weak. Part of the rows lack a size; the others show once, few, many or a class for expanded clones.

v_call: TRBV30
j_call: TRBJ1-4
clone_size: .
d_call: .
cdr3_aa: CAWSPRATSEKLFF
cdr3_nt: TGTGCCTGGAGTCCCCGGGCAACTAGTGAAAAACTGTTTTTT

v_call: TRBV28
j_call: TRBJ2-4
clone_size: .
d_call: TRBD1
cdr3_aa: CASSEPGQLAKNIQYF
cdr3_nt: TGTGCCAGCAGTGAACCGGGACAGCTAGCCAAAAACATTCAGTACTTC

v_call: TRBV27
j_call: TRBJ1-1
clone_size: .
d_call: .
cdr3_aa: CASSLSMNTEAFF
cdr3_nt: TGTGCCAGCAGTTTATCCATGAACACTGAAGCTTTCTTT

v_call: TRBV6-2/TRBV6-3
j_call: TRBJ2-3
clone_size: few
d_call: TRBD2
cdr3_aa: CASSYSASGRQDTQYF
cdr3_nt: TGTGCCAGCAGTTACTCCGCTAGCGGGAGACAAGATACGCAGTATTTT

v_call: TRBV9
j_call: TRBJ2-5
clone_size: once
d_call: TRBD2
cdr3_aa: CASSGIAGGGETQYF
cdr3_nt: TGTGCCAGCAGCGGAATAGCGGGAGGGGGTGAGACCCAGTACTTC

v_call: TRBV15
j_call: TRBJ2-1
clone_size: .
d_call: TRBD2
cdr3_aa: CATSRASGVNEQFF
cdr3_nt: TGTGCCACCAGCAGGGCTAGCGGGGTAAATGAGCAGTTCTTC

v_call: TRBV7-8
j_call: TRBJ1-1
clone_size: .
d_call: TRBD1
cdr3_aa: CASSSGTGTNTEAFF
cdr3_nt: TGTGCCAGCAGCTCAGGGACAGGGACGAACACTGAAGCTTTCTTT

v_call: TRBV7-2
j_call: TRBJ2-4
clone_size: once
d_call: TRBD1
cdr3_aa: CASSSTGTGFQYF
cdr3_nt: TGTGCCAGCAGCTCGACAGGGACGGGATTTCAGTACTTC

v_call: TRBV4-1
j_call: TRBJ2-1
clone_size: .
d_call: .
cdr3_aa: CASSQEYEGGSYNEQFF
cdr3_nt: TGCGCCAGCAGCCAAGAGTACGAGGGGGGGTCCTACAATGAGCAGTTCTTC

v_call: TRBV5-1
j_call: TRBJ2-5
clone_size: .
d_call: .
cdr3_aa: CASSFDAGFSKTQYF
cdr3_nt: TGCGCCAGCAGCTTCGACGCGGGCTTTTCGAAGACCCAGTACTTC

v_call: TRBV19
j_call: TRBJ1-5
clone_size: .
d_call: .
cdr3_aa: CASSLTRYSNQPQHF
cdr3_nt: TGTGCCAGTAGTCTTACACGTTATAGCAATCAGCCCCAGCATTTT

v_call: TRBV18
j_call: TRBJ2-5
clone_size: .
d_call: TRBD2
cdr3_aa: CASSPRLAGGWGTQYF
cdr3_nt: TGTGCCAGCTCACCGAGACTAGCGGGAGGATGGGGGACCCAGTACTTC

v_call: TRBV6-2/TRBV6-3
j_call: TRBJ1-5
clone_size: .
d_call: .
cdr3_aa: CASSSGQGKCNQPQHF
cdr3_nt: TGTGCCAGCAGTTCCGGTCAGGGCAAGTGCAATCAGCCCCAGCATTTT

v_call: TRBV4-1
j_call: TRBJ2-1
clone_size: .
d_call: TRBD2
cdr3_aa: CASSQDGGRYNEQFF
cdr3_nt: TGCGCCAGCAGCCAAGACGGCGGGAGATACAATGAGCAGTTCTTC

v_call: TRBV5-5
j_call: TRBJ2-7
clone_size: .
d_call: .
cdr3_aa: CASSLGWSSYEQYF
cdr3_nt: TGTGCCAGCAGCTTGGGCTGGAGCTCCTACGAGCAGTACTTC

v_call: TRBV5-1
j_call: TRBJ2-5
clone_size: .
d_call: .
cdr3_aa: CASSLSGVSGLPLGVQYF
cdr3_nt: TGCGCCAGCAGCCTATCGGGGGTTTCGGGGCTCCCATTGGGGGTCCAGTACTTC

v_call: TRBV7-8
j_call: TRBJ1-3
clone_size: .
d_call: TRBD1
cdr3_aa: CASSLPSGQGIWTGNTIYF
cdr3_nt: TGTGCCAGCAGCTTACCCTCGGGACAGGGAATTTGGACTGGAAACACCATATATTTT

v_call: TRBV11-3
j_call: TRBJ2-5
clone_size: .
d_call: .
cdr3_aa: CASSLDGGDGETQYF
cdr3_nt: TGTGCCAGCAGCTTAGACGGCGGGGACGGTGAGACCCAGTACTTC

v_call: TRBV19
j_call: TRBJ2-6
clone_size: .
d_call: TRBD1
cdr3_aa: CASRRTGVGANVLTF
cdr3_nt: TGTGCCAGTAGAAGGACAGGGGTTGGGGCCAACGTCCTGACTTTC

v_call: TRBV6-2/TRBV6-3
j_call: TRBJ1-2
clone_size: .
d_call: .
cdr3_aa: CASSIGQLYGYTF
cdr3_nt: TGTGCCAGCAGTATCGGACAGCTCTATGGCTACACCTTC

v_call: TRBV9
j_call: TRBJ1-1
clone_size: .
d_call: .
cdr3_aa: CASSSYRVSEAFF
cdr3_nt: TGTGCCAGCAGCTCATACAGGGTTTCTGAAGCTTTCTTT

v_call: TRBV2
j_call: TRBJ1-3
clone_size: .
d_call: .
cdr3_aa: CASSELGQGLGNTIYF
cdr3_nt: TGTGCCAGCAGTGAACTGGGCCAGGGTTTAGGAAACACCATATATTTT

v_call: TRBV2
j_call: TRBJ1-2
clone_size: .
d_call: .
cdr3_aa: CASSGLGHSVRGYTF
cdr3_nt: TGTGCCAGCAGTGGTCTAGGACACTCTGTTCGTGGCTACACCTTC

v_call: TRBV7-2
j_call: TRBJ1-2
clone_size: .
d_call: .
cdr3_aa: CASSLTQQGVGGYTF
cdr3_nt: TGTGCCAGCAGCTTAACCCAACAGGGTGTCGGTGGCTACACCTTC

v_call: TRBV7-9
j_call: TRBJ2-5
clone_size: .
d_call: .
cdr3_aa: CASSLGRAFGETQYF
cdr3_nt: TGTGCCAGCAGCTTAGGGAGGGCCTTTGGAGAGACCCAGTACTTC

v_call: TRBV5-6
j_call: TRBJ2-7
clone_size: few
d_call: .
cdr3_aa: CASKRQTYEQYF
cdr3_nt: TGTGCCAGCAAGCGACAGACCTACGAGCAGTACTTC

v_call: TRBV7-7
j_call: TRBJ2-1
clone_size: .
d_call: TRBD1
cdr3_aa: CASSEGQRREQFF
cdr3_nt: TGTGCCAGCAGCGAGGGACAGAGACGTGAGCAGTTCTTC

v_call: TRBV6-2/TRBV6-3
j_call: TRBJ2-1
clone_size: .
d_call: .
cdr3_aa: CASSYSGGASYNEQFF
cdr3_nt: TGTGCCAGCAGTTACTCTGGGGGGGCCTCCTACAATGAGCAGTTCTTC

v_call: TRBV9
j_call: TRBJ2-7
clone_size: .
d_call: .
cdr3_aa: CASSGGLLTGPYEQYF
cdr3_nt: TGTGCCAGCAGCGGTGGCCTCCTGACAGGCCCCTACGAGCAGTACTTC

v_call: TRBV3-1/TRBV3-2
j_call: TRBJ2-5
clone_size: once
d_call: TRBD2
cdr3_aa: CASSGNLAGVEETQYF
cdr3_nt: TGTGCCAGCAGCGGAAACCTAGCGGGGGTCGAAGAGACCCAGTACTTC

v_call: TRBV18
j_call: TRBJ2-3
clone_size: .
d_call: .
cdr3_aa: CASSSRGGAGTDTQYF
cdr3_nt: TGTGCCAGCTCATCGAGAGGGGGAGCCGGCACAGATACGCAGTATTTT

v_call: TRBV2
j_call: TRBJ1-6
clone_size: .
d_call: .
cdr3_aa: CASSVSRDNSPLHF
cdr3_nt: TGTGCCAGCAGTGTTTCACGGGATAATTCACCCCTCCACTTT

v_call: TRBV5-1
j_call: TRBJ2-7
clone_size: .
d_call: .
cdr3_aa: CASSLDAGVYEQYF
cdr3_nt: TGCGCCAGCAGCTTGGACGCAGGTGTCTACGAGCAGTACTTC

v_call: TRBV27
j_call: TRBJ1-2
clone_size: .
d_call: TRBD1
cdr3_aa: CASAGLGQGGFGYTF
cdr3_nt: TGTGCCAGCGCCGGTCTCGGACAGGGGGGGTTTGGCTACACCTTC

v_call: TRBV6-5
j_call: TRBJ1-2
clone_size: .
d_call: TRBD1
cdr3_aa: CASSLQGSYGYTF
cdr3_nt: TGTGCCAGCAGTCTACAGGGGAGCTATGGCTACACCTTC

v_call: TRBV7-2
j_call: TRBJ2-4
clone_size: .
d_call: TRBD2
cdr3_aa: CASSLGGAGGRKNIQYF
cdr3_nt: TGTGCCAGCAGCTTAGGAGGAGCGGGGGGGCGGAAAAACATTCAGTACTTC

v_call: TRBV7-9
j_call: TRBJ2-5
clone_size: .
d_call: .
cdr3_aa: CASSGTGETQYF
cdr3_nt: TGTGCCAGCAGCGGTACGGGGGAGACCCAGTACTTC

v_call: TRBV4-3
j_call: TRBJ2-1
clone_size: .
d_call: .
cdr3_aa: CASSQGLSYNEQFF
cdr3_nt: TGCGCCAGCAGCCAAGGACTTTCCTACAATGAGCAGTTCTTC

v_call: TRBV29-1
j_call: TRBJ2-2
clone_size: .
d_call: TRBD1
cdr3_aa: CSVDRGNTGELFF
cdr3_nt: TGCAGCGTTGACAGGGGGAATACCGGGGAGCTGTTTTTT

v_call: TRBV6-6
j_call: TRBJ1-4
clone_size: .
d_call: TRBD1
cdr3_aa: CASSYQGAREKLFF
cdr3_nt: TGTGCCAGCAGTTACCAGGGGGCCCGGGAAAAACTGTTTTTT

v_call: TRBV4-1
j_call: TRBJ2-1
clone_size: .
d_call: .
cdr3_aa: CASSHLPGENNEQFF
cdr3_nt: TGCGCCAGCAGCCACCTCCCGGGGGAGAATAATGAGCAGTTCTTC

v_call: TRBV28
j_call: TRBJ2-5
clone_size: .
d_call: .
cdr3_aa: CASSLVFGGKTQYF
cdr3_nt: TGTGCCAGCAGTTTAGTGTTCGGCGGGAAGACCCAGTACTTC

v_call: TRBV24-1
j_call: TRBJ2-7
clone_size: .
d_call: TRBD1
cdr3_aa: CATSDRQGNPYEQYF
cdr3_nt: TGTGCCACCAGTGATCGACAGGGTAATCCCTACGAGCAGTACTTC

v_call: TRBV5-5
j_call: TRBJ2-1
clone_size: .
d_call: TRBD2
cdr3_aa: CASSTSVSSYNEQFF
cdr3_nt: TGTGCCAGCAGCACTAGCGTCAGCTCCTACAATGAGCAGTTCTTC

v_call: TRBV4-3
j_call: TRBJ1-6
clone_size: .
d_call: .
cdr3_aa: CASSQQQGVGSPLHF
cdr3_nt: TGCGCCAGCAGCCAACAACAGGGCGTGGGTTCACCCCTCCACTTT

v_call: TRBV6-6
j_call: TRBJ1-1
clone_size: .
d_call: .
cdr3_aa: CASSPHGGDTEAFF
cdr3_nt: TGTGCCAGCAGCCCCCACGGGGGGGACACTGAAGCTTTCTTT

v_call: TRBV28
j_call: TRBJ1-6
clone_size: .
d_call: TRBD1
cdr3_aa: CASKPTPGQTTYNSPLHF
cdr3_nt: TGTGCCAGCAAACCTACTCCGGGACAGACAACCTATAATTCACCCCTCCACTTT

v_call: TRBV12-3/TRBV12-4
j_call: TRBJ1-5
clone_size: few
d_call: .
cdr3_aa: CASRRGRDQPQHF
cdr3_nt: TGTGCCAGCAGAAGGGGAAGGGATCAGCCCCAGCATTTT

v_call: TRBV7-7
j_call: TRBJ2-3
clone_size: .
d_call: TRBD2
cdr3_aa: CASSPGLAGSTDTQYF
cdr3_nt: TGTGCCAGCAGCCCGGGACTAGCGGGAAGCACAGATACGCAGTATTTT

v_call: TRBV4-1
j_call: TRBJ2-1
clone_size: once
d_call: TRBD2
cdr3_aa: CASSHPGTSGGEQFF
cdr3_nt: TGCGCCAGCAGCCACCCCGGGACTAGCGGGGGGGAGCAGTTCTTC

v_call: TRBV29-1
j_call: TRBJ2-2
clone_size: .
d_call: TRBD1
cdr3_aa: CSVEDPQGAPGELFF
cdr3_nt: TGCAGCGTTGAAGATCCACAGGGGGCGCCTGGGGAGCTGTTTTTT

v_call: TRBV4-1
j_call: TRBJ2-5
clone_size: .
d_call: TRBD2
cdr3_aa: CASSSLAGQETQYF
cdr3_nt: TGCGCCAGCAGCAGCCTAGCGGGCCAAGAGACCCAGTACTTC

v_call: TRBV6-1
j_call: TRBJ2-4
clone_size: once
d_call: .
cdr3_aa: CASSELVQGDIQYF
cdr3_nt: TGTGCCAGCAGTGAATTAGTACAGGGTGACATTCAGTACTTC

v_call: TRBV9
j_call: TRBJ2-2
clone_size: .
d_call: TRBD2
cdr3_aa: CASSVDLAGVTGELFF
cdr3_nt: TGTGCCAGCAGCGTAGATTTAGCGGGAGTCACCGGGGAGCTGTTTTTT

v_call: TRBV19
j_call: TRBJ1-6
clone_size: .
d_call: .
cdr3_aa: CARHRGGDSPLHF
cdr3_nt: TGTGCCAGGCACCGAGGAGGGGATTCACCCCTCCACTTT

v_call: TRBV5-4
j_call: TRBJ2-3
clone_size: .
d_call: TRBD2
cdr3_aa: CASSAGTSGGRGTDTQYF
cdr3_nt: TGTGCCAGCAGTGCCGGGACTAGCGGGGGGCGGGGCACAGATACGCAGTATTTT

v_call: TRBV7-6
j_call: TRBJ1-5
clone_size: .
d_call: TRBD1
cdr3_aa: CASSRTGGSNQPQHF
cdr3_nt: TGTGCCAGCAGCCGGACAGGGGGAAGCAATCAGCCCCAGCATTTT

v_call: TRBV7-3
j_call: TRBJ1-1
clone_size: .
d_call: .
cdr3_aa: CASSLRGGTEAFF
cdr3_nt: TGTGCCAGCAGCCTTCGAGGGGGCACTGAAGCTTTCTTT